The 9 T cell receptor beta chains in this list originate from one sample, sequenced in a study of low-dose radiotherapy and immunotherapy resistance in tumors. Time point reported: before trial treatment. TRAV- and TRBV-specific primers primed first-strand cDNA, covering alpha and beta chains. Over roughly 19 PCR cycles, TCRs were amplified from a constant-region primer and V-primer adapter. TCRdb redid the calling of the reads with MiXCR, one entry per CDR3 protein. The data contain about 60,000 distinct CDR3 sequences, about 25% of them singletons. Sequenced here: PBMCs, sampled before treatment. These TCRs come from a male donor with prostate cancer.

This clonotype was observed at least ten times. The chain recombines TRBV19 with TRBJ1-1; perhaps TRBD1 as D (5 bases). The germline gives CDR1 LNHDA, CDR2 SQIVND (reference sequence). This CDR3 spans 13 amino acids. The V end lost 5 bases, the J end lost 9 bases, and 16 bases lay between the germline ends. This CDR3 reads CASSATVIQQAFF. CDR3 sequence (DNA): TGTGCCAGTAGTGCGACAGTAATCCAGCAAGCTTTCTTT.

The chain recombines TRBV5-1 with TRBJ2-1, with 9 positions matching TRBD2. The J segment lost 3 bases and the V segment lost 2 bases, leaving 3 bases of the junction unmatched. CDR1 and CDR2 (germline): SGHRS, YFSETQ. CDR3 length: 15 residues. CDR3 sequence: CASSFSSGNYNEQFF. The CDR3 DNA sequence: TGCGCCAGCAGCTTTTCTAGCGGGAACTACAATGAGCAGTTCTTC.

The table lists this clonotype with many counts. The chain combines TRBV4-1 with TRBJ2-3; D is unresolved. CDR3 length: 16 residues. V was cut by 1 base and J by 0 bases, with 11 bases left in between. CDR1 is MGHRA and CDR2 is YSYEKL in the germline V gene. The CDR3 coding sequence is TGCGCCAGCAGCCAAGTTGGCTTTTCTAGCACAGATACGCAGTATTTT. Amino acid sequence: CASSQVGFSSTDTQYF.

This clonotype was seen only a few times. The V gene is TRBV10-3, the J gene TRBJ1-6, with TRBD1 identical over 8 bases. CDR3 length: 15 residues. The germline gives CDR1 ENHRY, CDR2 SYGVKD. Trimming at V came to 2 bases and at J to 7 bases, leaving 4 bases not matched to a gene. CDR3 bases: TGTGCCATCAGTGAGGAGACAGGGGTAAATTCACCCCTCCACTTT. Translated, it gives CAISEETGVNSPLHF.

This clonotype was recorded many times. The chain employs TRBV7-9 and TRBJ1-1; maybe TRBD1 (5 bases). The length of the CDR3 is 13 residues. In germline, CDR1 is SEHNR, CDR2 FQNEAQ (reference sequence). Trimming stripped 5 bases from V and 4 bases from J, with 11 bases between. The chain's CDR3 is CASSPQGGTEAFF. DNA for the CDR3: TGTGCCAGCAGCCCTCAGGGTGGCACTGAAGCTTTCTTT. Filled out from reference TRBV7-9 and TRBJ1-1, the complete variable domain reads DTGVSQNPRHKITKRGQNVTFRCDPISEHNRLYWYRQTLGQGPEFLTYFQNEAQLEKSRLLSDRFSAERPKGSFSTLEIQRTEQGDSAMYLCASSPQGGTEAFFGQGTRLTVV.

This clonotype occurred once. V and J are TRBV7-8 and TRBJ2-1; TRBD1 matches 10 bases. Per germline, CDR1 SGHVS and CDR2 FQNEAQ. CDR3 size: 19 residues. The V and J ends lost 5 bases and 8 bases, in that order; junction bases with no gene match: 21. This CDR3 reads CASSQYAFTRDRGFDEQFF. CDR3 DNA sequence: TGTGCCAGCAGCCAATACGCCTTTACCCGGGACAGGGGTTTCGATGAGCAGTTCTTC. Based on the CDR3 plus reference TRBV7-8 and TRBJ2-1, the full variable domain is GAGVSQSPRYKVAKRGQDVALRCDPISGHVSLFWYQQALGQGPEFLTYFQNEAQLDKSGLPSDRFFAERPEGSVSTLKIQRTQQEDSAVYLCASSQYAFTRDRGFDEQFFGPGTRLTVL.

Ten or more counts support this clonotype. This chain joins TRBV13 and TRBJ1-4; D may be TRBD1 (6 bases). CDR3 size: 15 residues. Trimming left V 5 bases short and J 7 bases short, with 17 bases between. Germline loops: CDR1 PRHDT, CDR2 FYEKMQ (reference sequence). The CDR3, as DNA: TGTGCCAGCAGCCCCGGGCCAGGGGATAGTGAAAAACTGTTTTTT. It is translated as CASSPGPGDSEKLFF.

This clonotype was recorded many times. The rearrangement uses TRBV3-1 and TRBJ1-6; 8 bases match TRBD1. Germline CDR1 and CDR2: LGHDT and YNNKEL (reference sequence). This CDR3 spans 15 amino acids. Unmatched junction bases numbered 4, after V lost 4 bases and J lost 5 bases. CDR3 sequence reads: CASSPQGANNSPLHF. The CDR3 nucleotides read TGTGCCAGCAGCCCGCAGGGGGCGAATAATTCACCCCTCCACTTT.

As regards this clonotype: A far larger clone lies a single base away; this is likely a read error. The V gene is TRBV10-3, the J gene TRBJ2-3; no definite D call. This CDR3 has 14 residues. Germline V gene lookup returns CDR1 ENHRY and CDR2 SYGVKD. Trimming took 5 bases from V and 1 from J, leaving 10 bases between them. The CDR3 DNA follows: TGTGCCATCAGTTTGCAGCCGGGCACAGATACGCAGTATTTT. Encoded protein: CAISLQPGTDTQYF.